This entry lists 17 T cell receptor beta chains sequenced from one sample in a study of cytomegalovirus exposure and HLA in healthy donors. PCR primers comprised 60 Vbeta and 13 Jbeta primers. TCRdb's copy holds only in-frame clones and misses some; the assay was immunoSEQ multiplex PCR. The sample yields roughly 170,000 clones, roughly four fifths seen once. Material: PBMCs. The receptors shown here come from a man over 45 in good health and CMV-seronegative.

The CDR3 region is CAISNRVNTEAFF. CDR3 nucleotides: TGTGCCATCAGTAACAGGGTGAACACTGAAGCTTTCTTT. This sequence joins TRBV10-3 and TRBJ1-1; perhaps TRBD1 as D (6 bases). Germline CDR1 ENHRY, CDR2 SYGVKD. The CDR3 runs to 13 residues. V was shortened by 5 bases and J by 0 bases, with 7 bases between the two germline ends.

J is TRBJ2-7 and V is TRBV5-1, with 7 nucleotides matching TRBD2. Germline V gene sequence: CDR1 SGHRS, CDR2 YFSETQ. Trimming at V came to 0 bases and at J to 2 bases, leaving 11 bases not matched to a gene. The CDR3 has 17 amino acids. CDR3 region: CASSLERRESPTYEQYF. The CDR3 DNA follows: TGCGCCAGCAGCTTGGAAAGGCGGGAGTCCCCGACCTACGAGCAGTACTTC.

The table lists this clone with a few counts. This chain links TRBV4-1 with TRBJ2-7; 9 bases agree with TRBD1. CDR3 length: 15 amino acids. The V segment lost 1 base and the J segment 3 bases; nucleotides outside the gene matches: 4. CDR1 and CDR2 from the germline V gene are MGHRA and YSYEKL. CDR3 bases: TGCGCCAGCAGCCAAGTTGGGACAGGGATCTACGAGCAGTACTTC. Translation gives CASSQVGTGIYEQYF.

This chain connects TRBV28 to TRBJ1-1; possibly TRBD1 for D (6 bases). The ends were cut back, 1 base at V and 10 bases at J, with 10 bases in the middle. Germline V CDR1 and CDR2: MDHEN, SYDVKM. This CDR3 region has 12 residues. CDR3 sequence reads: CASSLLQGAAFF. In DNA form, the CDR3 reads TGTGCCAGCAGTTTATTACAGGGTGCAGCTTTCTTT.

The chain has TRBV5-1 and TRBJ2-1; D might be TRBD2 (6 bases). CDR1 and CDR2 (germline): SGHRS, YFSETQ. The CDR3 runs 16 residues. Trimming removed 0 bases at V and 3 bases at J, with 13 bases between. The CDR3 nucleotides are TGCGCCAGCAGCTTGGCCGGTGGGACTCTCTACAATGAGCAGTTCTTC. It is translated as CASSLAGGTLYNEQFF.

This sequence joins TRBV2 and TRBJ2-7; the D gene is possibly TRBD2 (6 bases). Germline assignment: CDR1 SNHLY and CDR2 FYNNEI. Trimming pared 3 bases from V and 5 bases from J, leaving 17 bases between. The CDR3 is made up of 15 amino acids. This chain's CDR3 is CASSDWARETDEQYF. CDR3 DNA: TGTGCCAGCAGTGACTGGGCCCGGGAGACTGACGAGCAGTACTTC.

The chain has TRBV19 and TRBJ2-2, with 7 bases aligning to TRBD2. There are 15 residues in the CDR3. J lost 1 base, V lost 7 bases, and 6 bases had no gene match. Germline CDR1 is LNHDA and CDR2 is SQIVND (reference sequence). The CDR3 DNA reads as TGTGCCAGTACCCAGGGAGGGGTGAACACCGGGGAGCTGTTTTTT. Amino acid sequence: CASTQGGVNTGELFF.

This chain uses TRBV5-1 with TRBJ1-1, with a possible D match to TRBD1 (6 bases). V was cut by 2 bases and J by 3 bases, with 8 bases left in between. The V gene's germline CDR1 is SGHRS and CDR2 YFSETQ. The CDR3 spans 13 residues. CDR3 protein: CASSLQGYTEAFF. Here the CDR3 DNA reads TGCGCCAGCAGCTTACAGGGTTACACTGAAGCTTTCTTT.

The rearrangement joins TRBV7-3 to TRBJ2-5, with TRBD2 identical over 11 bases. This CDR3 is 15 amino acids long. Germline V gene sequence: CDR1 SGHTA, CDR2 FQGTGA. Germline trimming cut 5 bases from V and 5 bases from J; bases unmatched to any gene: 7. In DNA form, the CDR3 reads TGTGCCAGCAGCCGGACTAGCGGGTTTCTCGAGACCCAGTACTTC. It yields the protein CASSRTSGFLETQYF.

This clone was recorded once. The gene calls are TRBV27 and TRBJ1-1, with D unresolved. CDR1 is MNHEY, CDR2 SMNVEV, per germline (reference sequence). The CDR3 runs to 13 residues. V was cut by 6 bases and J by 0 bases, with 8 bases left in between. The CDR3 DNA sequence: TGTGCCAGCAGCGGTCCCCTGAACACTGAAGCTTTCTTT. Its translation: CASSGPLNTEAFF.

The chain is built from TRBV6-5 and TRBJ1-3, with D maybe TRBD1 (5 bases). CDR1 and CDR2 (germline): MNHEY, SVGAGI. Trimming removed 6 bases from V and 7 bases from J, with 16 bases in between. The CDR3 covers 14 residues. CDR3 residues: CASSTSRERNTIYF. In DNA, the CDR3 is TGTGCCAGCAGCACAAGCAGGGAACGGAACACCATATATTTT.

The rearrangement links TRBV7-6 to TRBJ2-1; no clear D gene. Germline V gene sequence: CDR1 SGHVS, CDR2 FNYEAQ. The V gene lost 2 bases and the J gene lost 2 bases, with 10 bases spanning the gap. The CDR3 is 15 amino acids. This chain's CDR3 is CASSLSTVTYNEQFF. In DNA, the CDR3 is TGTGCCAGCAGCTTATCAACAGTTACCTACAATGAGCAGTTCTTC.

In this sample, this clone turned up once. Here the CDR3 DNA reads TGTGCCAGCAGCCAACGGACAGGGGTGGCCGCGATTCAGTACTTC. Amino acid sequence: CASSQRTGVAAIQYF. The rearrangement uses TRBV7-3 and TRBJ2-4; 9 bases are a match to TRBD1. The CDR3 consists of 15 residues. V gave up 5 bases and J gave up 10 bases; unmatched junction bases: 12. Germline V gives CDR1 SGHTA, CDR2 FQGTGA.

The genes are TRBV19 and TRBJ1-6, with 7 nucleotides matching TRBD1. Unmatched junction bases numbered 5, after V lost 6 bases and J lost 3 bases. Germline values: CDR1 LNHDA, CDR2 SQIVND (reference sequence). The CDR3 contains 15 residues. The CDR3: CASRPNRGYNSPLHF. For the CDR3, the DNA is TGTGCCAGTAGGCCTAACAGGGGCTATAATTCACCCCTCCACTTT.

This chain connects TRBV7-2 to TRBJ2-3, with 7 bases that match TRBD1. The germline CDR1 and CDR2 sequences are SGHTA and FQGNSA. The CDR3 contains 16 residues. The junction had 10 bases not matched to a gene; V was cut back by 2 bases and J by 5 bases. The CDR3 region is CASSLQPTGSGDTQYF. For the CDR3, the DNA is TGTGCCAGCAGCTTACAACCGACAGGGTCGGGAGATACGCAGTATTTT. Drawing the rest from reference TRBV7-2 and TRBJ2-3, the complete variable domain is GAGVSQSPSNKVTEKGKDVELRCDPISGHTALYWYRQSLGQGLEFLIYFQGNSAPDKSGLPSDRFSAERTGGSVSTLTIQRTQQEDSAVYLCASSLQPTGSGDTQYFGPGTRLTVL.

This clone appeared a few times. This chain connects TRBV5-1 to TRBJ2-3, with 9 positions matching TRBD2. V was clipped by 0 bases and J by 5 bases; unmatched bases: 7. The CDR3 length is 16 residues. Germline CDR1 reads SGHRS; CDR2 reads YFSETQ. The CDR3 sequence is CASSLAGGGAQDTQYF. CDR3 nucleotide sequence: TGCGCCAGCAGCTTGGCCGGCGGGGGGGCCCAAGATACGCAGTATTTT.

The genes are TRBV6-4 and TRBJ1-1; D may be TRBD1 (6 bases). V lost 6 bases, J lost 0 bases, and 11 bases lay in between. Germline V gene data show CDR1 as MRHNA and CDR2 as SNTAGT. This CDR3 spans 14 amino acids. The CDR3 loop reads CASREDRMNTEAFF. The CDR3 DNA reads TGTGCCAGCAGGGAGGACAGAATGAACACTGAAGCTTTCTTT.